The rows below give T cell receptor beta chains drawn from one sample of a study of tumor-infiltrating lymphocytes in primary liver carcinoma. TCRdb analysed the multiplex PCR reads with MiXCR anew, one entry per CDR3 protein. This table has tens of thousands of distinct CDR3 sequences, 75% appearing once. The specimen sequenced was tumor-adjacent normal liver tissue. The receptors here all came from a woman younger than 45 with primary liver carcinoma and hepatitis B virus infection. Both conserved end residues are part of each CDR3. The D gene is left open where the match is weak. Clone size is stated in some rows and not others, as once, few, many or a class when expanded.

>TRBJ1-2|TRBV4-3|-|-
TGCGCAAGCATCGCTGAGTTGGAGATCTATGTCTACACCTTC
CASIAELEIYVYTF
>TRBJ2-2|TRBV5-1|-|many
TGCGCCAGCAGCTTGACGGGCCGACCGAACACCGGGGAGCTGTTTTTT
CASSLTGRPNTGELFF
>TRBJ2-4|TRBV4-2|-|-
TGTGCCAGTAGGCAAAGAGGGCCACGGCAGGGTCCAGGGGACGAAAACATTCAGTACTTC
CASRQRGPRQGPGDENIQYF
>TRBJ1-2|TRBV29-1|-|-
TGCAACGTTGAAGGAGGAGGACAGACTTATGACTACACCTTC
CNVEGGGQTYDYTF
>TRBJ2-7|TRBV6-2/TRBV6-3|-|-
TGTGCCAGCAGTTTCCACCAAGTGGGGTCCTCCTACGAGCAGTACTTC
CASSFHQVGSSYEQYF
>TRBJ2-2|TRBV12-3/TRBV12-4|-|-
TGTGCCTGCAATTTAGCGGAGGTCTCCGGGGAGCTGTTTTTT
CACNLAEVSGELFF
>TRBJ2-3|TRBV11-2|TRBD2|-
TGTGTCAGCAGGAAAAGCGGGGGCGTGGCAGATACGCAGTATTTT
CVSRKSGGVADTQYF
>TRBJ2-1|TRBV6-5|TRBD2|few
TGTGCAAGCAGTGTGGGGCCGCGGGAGGGCCAAAATGGGCAGTTCTTC
CASSVGPREGQNGQFF
>TRBJ2-7|TRBV20-1|-|-
TGCAGTGCTAGAGAACCTCAGCGGCTCTACGAGCAGTACTTC
CSAREPQRLYEQYF
>TRBJ2-4|TRBV13|TRBD2|-
TGTGCCAGCAGTTCCGCGGGGACTAGCGGAGGGTCGGATGGCATTGAGTACTTC
CASSSAGTSGGSDGIEYF
>TRBJ2-4|TRBV29-1|TRBD1|-
TGCAGCGTCCCCCAGCCAGACAGGGGGGACATTGAGTACTTC
CSVPQPDRGDIEYF
>TRBJ1-2|TRBV12-3/TRBV12-4|-|-
TGTGCCGACAGTGCACAAGGTCACTATGGCTACACCTTC
CADSAQGHYGYTF
>TRBJ1-2|TRBV7-8|-|-
TGTGCCAGTAGCTCGGGGGTGCCAAACCGGGAACGGGGCTACACCTTC
CASSSGVPNRERGYTF
>TRBJ1-1|TRBV6-1|-|-
TGTGCCAGCAGCGATTCCCTTTTAAACACTGAAGCTTTCTTT
CASSDSLLNTEAFF
>TRBJ2-2|TRBV6-1|TRBD2|-
TGTTCTAGCAGTGGCAGGGCAAGGCTAGCGGGAGTTCAGGCCCGGGAGCTGTTTTTT
CSSSGRARLAGVQARELFF
>TRBJ1-5|TRBV7-8|-|-
TGTGCCAGTAGCCTTACGGGCCAGGTCGGTCAGTCCCAGCATTTT
CASSLTGQVGQSQHF
>TRBJ2-1|TRBV7-3|-|once
TGTGCCAGCAGTTCCCAGGTGTTAAGTTACAATGAGCAGTTATTC
CASSSQVLSYNEQLF
>TRBJ2-1|TRBV6-5|TRBD1|-
TGTGCCAGCAACTACGTGAGACAGGGCCACAATGAGCAGTTCTTC
CASNYVRQGHNEQFF
>TRBJ2-7|TRBV11-1|-|few
TGTGCCAGCAGCTACGGGGTCTTAACGTACGGGCAGTATTTC
CASSYGVLTYGQYF
>TRBJ2-7|TRBV4-2|-|-
TGTGCCAGCATCCAAGCATTGGGGGACTCCTACGAGCAGTACTTT
CASIQALGDSYEQYF
>TRBJ1-2|TRBV7-9|-|-
TGTGCCAGCAGCTTAGCGGCGGGGACACCCAACTATGGCTACACCTTC
CASSLAAGTPNYGYTF
>TRBJ2-7|TRBV12-3/TRBV12-4|-|-
TGTGCCAGCGCCAGGGCCCCTGAGCAGTACTTC
CASARAPEQYF
>TRBJ2-7|TRBV5-6|TRBD2|-
TGTGTCAGCAGCCCAGGGACTAGCCGGAGTTTTGCCTACGAGCAGTACTTC
CVSSPGTSRSFAYEQYF
>TRBJ1-1|TRBV11-3|-|medium-sized
TGTGCCAGCTCTACAGGGCTGGCGGCTGAAGCTTTCTTT
CASSTGLAAEAFF
>TRBJ2-5|TRBV6-2/TRBV6-3|-|-
TGTGCCAGCAGTTACTCAGTAGCGTCGGGAGAGATACAGTACTTC
CASSYSVASGEIQYF
>TRBJ2-7|TRBV12-3/TRBV12-4|TRBD1|-
TGTGCCAGCCTCGGGGGACAGGGTGCCTACGAGCAGTACTTC
CASLGGQGAYEQYF
>TRBJ1-2|TRBV29-1|-|-
TGCTGCGCTTCGGGCAGACCATATGGCTACACCTTC
CCASGRPYGYTF
>TRBJ2-3|TRBV7-8|TRBD2|-
TGTGCCAGCAGCTTAGGATCGGGAGGGCCTGCTGATACTCAGTATTTT
CASSLGSGGPADTQYF
>TRBJ2-7|TRBV29-1|TRBD1|-
TGCAGCGTAAGACAGGGGGCATATTACGAACAGTACTTC
CSVRQGAYYEQYF
>TRBJ2-3|TRBV12-3/TRBV12-4|TRBD2|many
TGTGCCAGCAGTTTTGGCGCGGGAGGGCGAGATACGCAGTATTTT
CASSFGAGGRDTQYF
>TRBJ1-1|TRBV6-2/TRBV6-3|-|-
TGTGCCAGCAGTTACGGGGCCGGAAGCACTGAAGCTTTCTTT
CASSYGAGSTEAFF
>TRBJ1-4|TRBV4-3|-|-
TGCGCCAGTTCCGCCAGTGACGAAAAACTGTTTTTT
CASSASDEKLFF
>TRBJ2-7|TRBV11-2|-|-
TGTGCCAGCAGCAACAGACTAGGGTCATCCTACGAGCCGTACTTC
CASSNRLGSSYEPYF
>TRBJ2-5|TRBV7-9|TRBD2|-
TGTGCCAGCTGCGCTGCTTCCAGACTAGCGGGAGCGATGAAGACTCAGTACTTC
CASCAASRLAGAMKTQYF
>TRBJ2-2|TRBV29-1|-|once
TGCAGCTGTGCCAGCCTTGGCACCGGGGAGCTGTTTTTT
CSCASLGTGELFF
>TRBJ2-7|TRBV6-2/TRBV6-3|TRBD2|-
TGTGCGAGCAGCTTTCTAGCGGGAGGGGCAAGCTACGAGCAGTACTTC
CASSFLAGGASYEQYF
>TRBJ2-1|TRBV5-5|TRBD1|many
TGTGCCAGCAGCCCCTGGACAGGGAACAATGAGCAGTTCTTC
CASSPWTGNNEQFF
>TRBJ2-3|TRBV7-3|-|-
TGTGCCAGCAGACCGGACCTTTCCGATACGCAGTATTTT
CASRPDLSDTQYF
>TRBJ2-1|TRBV12-3/TRBV12-4|TRBD2|-
TGTGCCAGCAGTCGTATAACTAGCGGGAGGGGTGAGCAGCTCTTC
CASSRITSGRGEQLF
>TRBJ2-2|TRBV12-3/TRBV12-4|TRBD1|-
TGTGCCAGCAGTCCCTTGACAGGGTCCGGGAAGCTGTTTTTT
CASSPLTGSGKLFF
>TRBJ2-7|TRBV11-2|TRBD1|-
TGTGCCAACAGCCCTGACAGGGGGCGCTCGGACGAACAGTACTTC
CANSPDRGRSDEQYF
>TRBJ2-5|TRBV28|-|many
TGTGCCAGCAGTTTACGGGTCGGTGCAAGGGGAGAGACCCAGTACTTC
CASSLRVGARGETQYF
>TRBJ1-3|TRBV6-5|-|many
TGTGCCAGCAGGGGGAACTCTGGAAACACCATATATTTT
CASRGNSGNTIYF
>TRBJ2-1|TRBV6-2/TRBV6-3|-|-
TGTGCCGGCAGCCGAAGCGGGAATGAGCAGTTCTTC
CAGSRSGNEQFF
>TRBJ2-1|TRBV9|TRBD2|-
TGTGTCAGCAGCGGGAGATATCTAGCGGCTTCCTACAATGAGCAGTTCTTC
CVSSGRYLAASYNEQFF
>TRBJ2-1|TRBV10-2|-|many
TGCGCCAGCAGGTCAGGGACAAACTATGAGCAGTTCTTC
CASRSGTNYEQFF
>TRBJ2-1|TRBV6-6|-|-
TGTACTAGCAGTTTCGGGTCCCCCGGGGGAACTTCGAATGAGCAGTTCTTC
CTSSFGSPGGTSNEQFF
>TRBJ1-1|TRBV29-1|-|-
TGCAGCGTCGACACCACTACCACAGGGATGGGATCTGAAGCTTTCTTT
CSVDTTTTGMGSEAFF
>TRBJ2-2|TRBV4-2|-|-
TGTGTCAGCAGCCGACGCCCGGAGAGGGGCACCGGGGAGCTGTTTTTT
CVSSRRPERGTGELFF
>TRBJ2-7|TRBV6-5|-|-
TGTGCCAGCAGTTACAAGAACAGTAGCTCCTACGAGCAGTGCTTC
CASSYKNSSSYEQCF
>TRBJ2-2|TRBV12-3/TRBV12-4|-|once
TGTGCAAGCAGCCCTACCTACACCGGGGAGCAGTTTTTT
CASSPTYTGEQFF
>TRBJ2-1|TRBV5-5|-|-
TGTGCCAGCAGCTTAGACTTCTACAATGAGCAGCCCTTC
CASSLDFYNEQPF
>TRBJ1-2|TRBV29-1|TRBD1|-
TGCAGCGTTTGGGGGACAGGGTTCGACTATGGCTACACCTTC
CSVWGTGFDYGYTF
>TRBJ2-1|TRBV5-1|-|-
TGCGCCAGCGGTCGGGTGTCGGGTGAGACAGAGCAGTTCTTC
CASGRVSGETEQFF
>TRBJ2-2|TRBV24-1|TRBD1|many
TGTGCCACCAGTGATTCCCCCACCCGGACAGGGACACTCATCGGGGAGCTGTTTTTT
CATSDSPTRTGTLIGELFF
>TRBJ2-7|TRBV7-8|-|-
TGTGTCAGCAGCCAGGGGTTGTCCCGGTCCTACGAGCAGTACTTC
CVSSQGLSRSYEQYF
>TRBJ2-7|TRBV9|-|-
TGTGCCAGCAGCGTAGCTACGGGTTACGAGCAGTACTTC
CASSVATGYEQYF
>TRBJ2-5|TRBV10-1|-|once
TGCGCCATCAGTGGAAGAGGAGTGTACCAAGAGACCCAGTACTTC
CAISGRGVYQETQYF
>TRBJ2-7|TRBV7-9|TRBD1|many
TGTGCCAGCAGCTTTGACAGGGGCAGCGAGCAGTACTTC
CASSFDRGSEQYF